This T cell receptor (beta chain) is from a study of neurological immune-mediated disorders. Whole-study results and caveats: One cluster of related CDR3 sequences contained, by phylogenetic grouping, the repertoires of 18 of 34 multiple sclerosis patients and formed a possible signature. No expanded-clone CDR3 amino acid sequence recurred across subjects, suggesting private TCR-beta repertoires.

This CDR3 comprises 11 residues. Germline-derived CDR1 and CDR2 are KGHDR and SFDVKD. Trimming shortened V by 7 bases and J by 9 bases, and 9 bases separated the two germline ends. Time point in this sample: longitudinal time-point 3. The table lists this clonotype with many counts. What it binds is not known. The authors produced cDNA by 5'RACE using 10-nucleotide random UMIs. In TCRdb, the 5' RACE reads were re-called with MiXCR into one record per CDR3 protein. The sample carries about 80,000 distinct CDR3 sequences, 3.5% to 4.5% recorded once. This clonotype originated in an older woman with multiple sclerosis. The sequenced sample consisted of PBMCs. The chain employs TRBV24-1 and TRBJ2-1, with D possibly TRBD2 on 6 matching bases. CDR3: CATRREAEQFF. Here the CDR3 DNA reads TGTGCCACCAGGAGGGAGGCTGAGCAGTTCTTC.